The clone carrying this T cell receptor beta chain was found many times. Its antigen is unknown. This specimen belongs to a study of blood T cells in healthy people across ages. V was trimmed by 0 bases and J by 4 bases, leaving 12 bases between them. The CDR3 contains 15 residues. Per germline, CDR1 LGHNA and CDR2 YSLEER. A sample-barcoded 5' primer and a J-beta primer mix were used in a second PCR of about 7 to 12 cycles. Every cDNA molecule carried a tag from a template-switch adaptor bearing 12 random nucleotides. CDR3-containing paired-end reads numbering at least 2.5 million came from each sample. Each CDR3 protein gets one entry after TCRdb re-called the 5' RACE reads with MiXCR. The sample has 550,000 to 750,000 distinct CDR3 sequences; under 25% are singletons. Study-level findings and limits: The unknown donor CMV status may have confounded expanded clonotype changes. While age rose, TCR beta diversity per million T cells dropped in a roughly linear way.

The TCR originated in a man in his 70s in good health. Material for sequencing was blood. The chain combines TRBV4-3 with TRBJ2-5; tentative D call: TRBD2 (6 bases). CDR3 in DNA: TGCGCCAGCAGCCAAGACCACGGAGCGGGAGAGACCCAGTACTTC. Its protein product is CASSQDHGAGETQYF.